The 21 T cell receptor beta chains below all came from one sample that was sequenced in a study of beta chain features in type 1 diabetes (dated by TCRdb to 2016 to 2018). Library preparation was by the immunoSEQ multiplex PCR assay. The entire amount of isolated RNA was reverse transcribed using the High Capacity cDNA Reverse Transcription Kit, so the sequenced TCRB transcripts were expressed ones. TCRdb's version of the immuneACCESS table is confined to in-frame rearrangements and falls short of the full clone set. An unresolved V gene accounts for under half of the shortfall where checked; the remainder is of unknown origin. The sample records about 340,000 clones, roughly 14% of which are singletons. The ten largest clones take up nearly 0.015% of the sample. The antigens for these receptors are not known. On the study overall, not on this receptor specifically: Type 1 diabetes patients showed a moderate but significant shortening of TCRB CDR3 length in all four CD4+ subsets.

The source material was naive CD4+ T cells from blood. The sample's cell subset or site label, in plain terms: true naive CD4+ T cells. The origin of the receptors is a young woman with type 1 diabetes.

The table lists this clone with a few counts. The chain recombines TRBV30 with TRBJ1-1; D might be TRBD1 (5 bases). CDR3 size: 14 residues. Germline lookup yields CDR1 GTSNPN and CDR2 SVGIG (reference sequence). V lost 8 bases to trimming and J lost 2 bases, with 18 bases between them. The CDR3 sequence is CAGRKDTYNTEAFF. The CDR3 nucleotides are TGTGCCGGTCGAAAGGACACTTATAACACTGAAGCTTTCTTT.

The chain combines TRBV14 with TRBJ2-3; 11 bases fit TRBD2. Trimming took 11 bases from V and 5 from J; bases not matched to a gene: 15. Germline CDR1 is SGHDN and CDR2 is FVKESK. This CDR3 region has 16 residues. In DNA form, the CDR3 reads TGTGCCGCGCTACCTTCTACTAGCGGGAGAGGAGATACGCAGTATTTT. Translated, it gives CAALPSTSGRGDTQYF.

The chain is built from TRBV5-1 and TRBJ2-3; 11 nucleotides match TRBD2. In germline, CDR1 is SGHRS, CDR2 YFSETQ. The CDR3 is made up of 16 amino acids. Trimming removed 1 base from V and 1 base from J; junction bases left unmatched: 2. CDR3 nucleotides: TGCGCCAGCAGCTTGCAACTAGCGGGAGGCACAGATACGCAGTATTTT. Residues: CASSLQLAGGTDTQYF.

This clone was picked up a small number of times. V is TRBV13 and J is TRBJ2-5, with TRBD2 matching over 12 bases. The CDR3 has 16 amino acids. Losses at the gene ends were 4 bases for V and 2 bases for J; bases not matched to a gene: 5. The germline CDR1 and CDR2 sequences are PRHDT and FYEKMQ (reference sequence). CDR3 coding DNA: TGTGCCAGCAGCTCTAAAGGACTAGCGGGACAAGAGACCCAGTACTTC. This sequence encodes CASSSKGLAGQETQYF.

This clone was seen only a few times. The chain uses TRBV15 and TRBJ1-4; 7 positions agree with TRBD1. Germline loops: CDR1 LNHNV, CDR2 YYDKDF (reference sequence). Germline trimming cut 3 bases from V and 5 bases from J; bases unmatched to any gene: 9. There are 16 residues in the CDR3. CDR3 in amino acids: CATSRAGTAKNEKLFF. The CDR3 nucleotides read TGTGCCACCAGCAGGGCCGGGACAGCCAAAAATGAAAAACTGTTTTTT.

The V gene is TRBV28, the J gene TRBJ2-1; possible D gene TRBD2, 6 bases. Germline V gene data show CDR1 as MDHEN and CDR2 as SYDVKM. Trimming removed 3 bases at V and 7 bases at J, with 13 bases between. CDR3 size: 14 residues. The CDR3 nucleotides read TGTGCCAGCAGTTTCCCTGGGGGGAGTAATGAGCAGTTCTTC. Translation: CASSFPGGSNEQFF.

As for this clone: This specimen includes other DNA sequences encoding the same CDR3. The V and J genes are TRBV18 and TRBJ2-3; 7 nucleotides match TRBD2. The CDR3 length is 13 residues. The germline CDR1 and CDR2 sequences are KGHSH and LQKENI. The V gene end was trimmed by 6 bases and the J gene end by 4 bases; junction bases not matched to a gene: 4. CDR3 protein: CASSPLAADTQYF. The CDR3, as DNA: TGTGCCAGCTCGCCCCTAGCGGCAGATACGCAGTATTTT.

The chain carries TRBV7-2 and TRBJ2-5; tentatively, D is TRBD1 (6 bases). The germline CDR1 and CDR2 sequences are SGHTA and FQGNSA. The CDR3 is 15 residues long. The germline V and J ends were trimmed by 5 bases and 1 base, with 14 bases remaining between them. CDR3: CASSAGQLFQETQYF. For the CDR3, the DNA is TGTGCCAGCAGCGCCGGACAGCTTTTCCAAGAGACCCAGTACTTC.

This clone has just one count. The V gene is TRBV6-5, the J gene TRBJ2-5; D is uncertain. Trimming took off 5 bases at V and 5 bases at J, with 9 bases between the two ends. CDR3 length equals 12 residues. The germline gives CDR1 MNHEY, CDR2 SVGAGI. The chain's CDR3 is CASSSVAETQYF. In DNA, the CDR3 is TGTGCCAGCAGTAGCGTGGCGGAGACCCAGTACTTC.

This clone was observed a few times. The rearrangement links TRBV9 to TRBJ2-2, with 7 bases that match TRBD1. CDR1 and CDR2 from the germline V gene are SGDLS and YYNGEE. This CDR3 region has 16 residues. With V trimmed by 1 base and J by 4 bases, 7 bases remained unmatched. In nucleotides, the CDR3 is TGTGCCAGCAGCGTACGCCGGGACAGAGTCACCGGGGAGCTGTTTTTT. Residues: CASSVRRDRVTGELFF. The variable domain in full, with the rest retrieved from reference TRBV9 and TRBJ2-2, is DSGVTQTPKHLITATGQRVTLRCSPRSGDLSVYWYQQSLDQGLQFLIQYYNGEERAKGNILERFSAQQFPDLHSELNLSSLELGDSALYFCASSVRRDRVTGELFFGEGSRLTVL.

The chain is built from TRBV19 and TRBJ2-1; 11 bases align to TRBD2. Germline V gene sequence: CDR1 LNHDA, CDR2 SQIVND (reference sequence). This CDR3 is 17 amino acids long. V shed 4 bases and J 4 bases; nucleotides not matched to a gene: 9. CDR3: CASSSLGLADRYNEQFF. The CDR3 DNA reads TGTGCCAGTAGTAGCCTGGGACTAGCGGACCGATACAATGAGCAGTTCTTC.

For the CDR3, the DNA is TGTGCCATCAGTGAGTCCGTCTCCAGAGGGCGGGAGACCCAGTACTTC. Protein: CAISESVSRGRETQYF. This rearrangement joins TRBV10-3 to TRBJ2-5; D perhaps matches TRBD2 (5 bases). V lost 0 bases and J lost 5, with 16 bases in between. The CDR3 extends over 16 amino acids. Germline V gives CDR1 ENHRY, CDR2 SYGVKD.

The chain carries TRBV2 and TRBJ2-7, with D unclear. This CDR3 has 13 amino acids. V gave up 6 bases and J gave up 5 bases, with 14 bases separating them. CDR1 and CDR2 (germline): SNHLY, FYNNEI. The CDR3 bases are TGTGCCAGCAGCCTGACGCGGTATGACGAGCAGTACTTC. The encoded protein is CASSLTRYDEQYF.

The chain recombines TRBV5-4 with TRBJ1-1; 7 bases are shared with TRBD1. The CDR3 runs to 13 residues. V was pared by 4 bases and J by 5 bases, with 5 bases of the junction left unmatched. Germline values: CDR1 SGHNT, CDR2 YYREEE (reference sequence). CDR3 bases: TGTGCCAGCAGCGTGACAGGGCGGACTGAAGCTTTCTTT. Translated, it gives CASSVTGRTEAFF.

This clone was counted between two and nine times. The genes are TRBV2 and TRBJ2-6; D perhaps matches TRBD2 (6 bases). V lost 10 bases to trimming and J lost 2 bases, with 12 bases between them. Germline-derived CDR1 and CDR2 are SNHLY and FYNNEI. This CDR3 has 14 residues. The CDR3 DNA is TGTGCCAACCCGCGGGGAGCTGGGGCCAACGTCCTGACTTTC. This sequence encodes CANPRGAGANVLTF.

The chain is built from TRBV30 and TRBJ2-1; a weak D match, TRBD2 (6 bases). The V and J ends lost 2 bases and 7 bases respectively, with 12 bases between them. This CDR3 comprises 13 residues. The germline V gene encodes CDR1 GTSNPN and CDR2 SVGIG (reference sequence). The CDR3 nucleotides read TGTGCCTGGAGTCCCCTAGCGTCAAATGAGCAGTTCTTC. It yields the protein CAWSPLASNEQFF.

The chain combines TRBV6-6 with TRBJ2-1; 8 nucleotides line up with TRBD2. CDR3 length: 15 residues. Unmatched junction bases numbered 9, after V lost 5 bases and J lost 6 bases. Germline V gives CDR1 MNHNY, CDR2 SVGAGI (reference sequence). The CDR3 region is CASSLGLAPSNEQFF. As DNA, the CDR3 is TGTGCCAGCAGTCTCGGACTAGCCCCGTCCAATGAGCAGTTCTTC.

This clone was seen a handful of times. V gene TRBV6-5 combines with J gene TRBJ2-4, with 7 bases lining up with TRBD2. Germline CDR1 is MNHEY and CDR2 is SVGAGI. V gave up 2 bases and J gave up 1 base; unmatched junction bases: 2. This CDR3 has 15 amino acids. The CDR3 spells CASSYNGGAKNIQYF. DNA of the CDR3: TGTGCCAGCAGTTACAACGGGGGGGCCAAAAACATTCAGTACTTC.

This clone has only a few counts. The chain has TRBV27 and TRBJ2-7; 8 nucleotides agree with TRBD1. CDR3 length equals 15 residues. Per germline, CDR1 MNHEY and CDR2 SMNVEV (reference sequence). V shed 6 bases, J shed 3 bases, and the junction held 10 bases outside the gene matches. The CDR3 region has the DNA TGTGCCAGCAGCGGACAGGGAACTGTTCGCTACGAGCAGTACTTC. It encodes CASSGQGTVRYEQYF.

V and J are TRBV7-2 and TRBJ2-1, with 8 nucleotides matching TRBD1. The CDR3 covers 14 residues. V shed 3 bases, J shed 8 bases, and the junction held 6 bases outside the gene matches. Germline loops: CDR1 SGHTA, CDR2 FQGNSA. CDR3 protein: CASSFWAGGDEQFF. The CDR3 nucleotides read TGTGCCAGCAGCTTTTGGGCAGGGGGCGATGAGCAGTTCTTC.

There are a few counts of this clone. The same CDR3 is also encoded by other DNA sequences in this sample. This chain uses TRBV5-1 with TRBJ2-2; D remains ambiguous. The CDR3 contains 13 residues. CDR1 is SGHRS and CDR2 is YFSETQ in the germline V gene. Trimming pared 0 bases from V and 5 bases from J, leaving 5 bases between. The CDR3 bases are TGCGCCAGCAGCTTGGCCGAGACCGGGGAGCTGTTTTTT. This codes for CASSLAETGELFF. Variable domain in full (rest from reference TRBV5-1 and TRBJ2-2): KAGVTQTPRYLIKTRGQQVTLSCSPISGHRSVSWYQQTPGQGLQFLFEYFSETQRNKGNFPGRFSGRQFSNSRSEMNVSTLELGDSALYLCASSLAETGELFFGEGSRLTVL.